The 22 T cell receptor beta chains in this list originate from one sample, sequenced in a study of cytomegalovirus exposure and HLA in healthy donors. The study ran its PCR with 60 Vbeta and 13 Jbeta primers. Clones were read by immunoSEQ multiplex PCR, and TCRdb kept only the in-frame ones, dropping some. The data show approximately 140,000 clones, with approximately 80% seen just once and about 2% held by the top ten. Sequencing was performed on PBMCs. Every receptor here comes from a man aged 40-55 years in good health and CMV-seronegative.

A remark on this clone: A junction boundary mismatches the germline segment, possibly from a read error. The rearrangement joins TRBV19 to TRBJ1-4; no reliable D call. The CDR3 covers 15 residues. Germline V CDR1 and CDR2: LNHDA, SQIVND (reference sequence). The chain's CDR3 is CANSIDGATNEKLFF. The DNA for the CDR3 is TGTGCCAATAGTATTGACGGAGCAACTAATGAAAAACTGTTTTTT.

This chain links TRBV7-7 with TRBJ2-3; D is unresolved. Germline V gene data show CDR1 as SSHAT and CDR2 as FNYEAQ (reference sequence). The CDR3 consists of 15 residues. V was shortened by 1 base and J by 1 base, with 9 bases between the two germline ends. The CDR3 spells CASSLDGRGTDTQYF. In DNA, the CDR3 is TGTGCCAGCAGCTTAGATGGCCGGGGCACAGATACGCAGTATTTT.

The chain recombines TRBV5-1 with TRBJ1-4; 7 positions match TRBD1. The trim removed 2 bases at V and 5 bases at J, leaving 15 bases unmatched. The CDR3 covers 18 residues. The germline CDR1 and CDR2 sequences are SGHRS and YFSETQ. Here the CDR3 DNA reads TGCGCCAGCAGCTTCTACAGGGGCGGAGACGTTCCAAATGAAAAACTGTTTTTT. Translation gives CASSFYRGGDVPNEKLFF. The whole variable domain, filled in from reference TRBV5-1 and TRBJ1-4, reads KAGVTQTPRYLIKTRGQQVTLSCSPISGHRSVSWYQQTPGQGLQFLFEYFSETQRNKGNFPGRFSGRQFSNSRSEMNVSTLELGDSALYLCASSFYRGGDVPNEKLFFGSGTQLSVL.

Regarding this clone: Other DNA sequences in this sample translate to the same CDR3. The chain joins TRBV2 to TRBJ2-4, with D possibly matching TRBD2 (6 bases). The V end was cut by 7 bases, the J end by 7 bases, with 14 bases between. The CDR3 is 13 residues long. Germline V CDR1 and CDR2: SNHLY, FYNNEI. The CDR3 DNA follows: TGTGCCAGCACCCGTAGGAGGGACAACATTCAGTACTTC. Its translation is CASTRRRDNIQYF. The full variable domain, its missing parts supplied by reference TRBV2 and TRBJ2-4, is EPEVTQTPSHQVTQMGQEVILRCVPISNHLYFYWYRQILGQKVEFLVSFYNNEISEKSEIFDDQFSVERPDGSNFTLKIRSTKLEDSAMYFCASTRRRDNIQYFGAGTRLSVL.

The chain is built from TRBV7-3 and TRBJ2-3; 11 nucleotides match TRBD1. V lost 0 bases, J lost 3 bases, and 5 bases stayed unmatched. The germline gives CDR1 SGHTA, CDR2 FQGTGA. This CDR3 contains 17 residues. The CDR3 bases are TGTGCCAGCAGCTTAACGGGGACAGGGGGTTGGACAGATACGCAGTATTTT. Residues: CASSLTGTGGWTDTQYF.

This clone was counted a few times. The gene calls are TRBV6-1 and TRBJ2-5; D uncertain. Germline CDR1 and CDR2: MNHNS and SASEGT. The V end lost 3 bases, the J end lost 7 bases, and 15 bases lay between the germline ends. CDR3 length equals 14 residues. The CDR3 coding sequence is TGTGCCAGCAGTGACCCACCGTTCTCGGGGACCCAGTACTTC. This encodes CASSDPPFSGTQYF.

This clone was seen a handful of times. J is TRBJ2-3 and V is TRBV28; 9 nucleotides align to TRBD2. Looked up from germline, CDR1 is MDHEN and CDR2 is SYDVKM. V lost 8 bases to trimming and J lost 3 bases; unmatched junction nucleotides: 9. The CDR3 is 15 residues long. The CDR3 DNA reads as TGTGCCAGCTGCAAACCGGGACTAGCAACAGATACGCAGTATTTT. Translation gives CASCKPGLATDTQYF.

The J gene is TRBJ2-5, the V gene TRBV7-9, with 8 bases lining up with TRBD2. The germline gives CDR1 SEHNR, CDR2 FQNEAQ (reference sequence). The CDR3 consists of 16 residues. The J segment lost 2 bases and the V segment lost 3 bases, leaving 8 bases of the junction unmatched. The CDR3 sequence is CASSLATGTRQETQYF. Here the CDR3 DNA reads TGTGCCAGCAGCTTGGCCACCGGGACTAGACAAGAGACCCAGTACTTC.

CDR3 region: CASSLGRNTGELFF. The CDR3 DNA follows: TGTGCCAGCAGCTTAGGCAGGAACACCGGGGAGCTGTTTTTT. The rearrangement links TRBV7-7 to TRBJ2-2; D ambiguous. The CDR3 covers 14 residues. From germline, CDR1 is SSHAT and CDR2 FNYEAQ (reference sequence). The V end lost 1 base, the J end lost 1 base, and 4 bases lay between the germline ends.

The V call is TRBV7-3, the J call TRBJ2-3, with 7 positions matching TRBD1. V lost 7 bases, J lost 5 bases, and 6 bases stayed unmatched. Per germline, CDR1 SGHTA and CDR2 FQGTGA. The CDR3 extends over 13 amino acids. The CDR3 loop reads CASTEGAGDTQYF. The DNA for the CDR3 is TGTGCCAGCACCGAGGGGGCGGGAGATACGCAGTATTTT.

This clone turned up a few times. The chain links TRBV27 to TRBJ1-1; D ambiguous. Germline V gene data show CDR1 as MNHEY and CDR2 as SMNVEV (reference sequence). There are 13 residues in the CDR3. Trimming took 6 bases from V and 0 from J, leaving 8 bases between them. CDR3 nucleotides: TGTGCCAGCAGAATCACGGTGAACACTGAAGCTTTCTTT. Amino acid sequence: CASRITVNTEAFF.

The rearrangement uses TRBV5-5 and TRBJ1-2; D uncertain. The CDR3 is 14 residues long. CDR1 is SGHKS, CDR2 YYEKEE, per germline (reference sequence). Deletions cut 1 base from V and 4 bases from J, with 11 bases between. In nucleotides, the CDR3 is TGTGCCAGCAGCTTGTCCGCGGCAACCTATGGCTACACCTTC. Amino acids: CASSLSAATYGYTF.

The J gene is TRBJ2-3, the V gene TRBV11-2, with a weak D call TRBD2 (6 bases). V lost 5 bases and J 2 bases, leaving 17 bases between the germline ends. Germline V gives CDR1 SGHAT, CDR2 FQNNGV. CDR3 length equals 16 residues. The CDR3 DNA reads TGTGCCAGCAGCCCGGGGACTGCCTATTTCACAGATACGCAGTATTTT. It specifies CASSPGTAYFTDTQYF. Using reference TRBV11-2 and TRBJ2-3 for the parts outside the CDR3, the full variable domain is EAGVAQSPRYKIIEKRQSVAFWCNPISGHATLYWYQQILGQGPKLLIQFQNNGVVDDSQLPKDRFSAERLKGVDSTLKIQPAKLEDSAVYLCASSPGTAYFTDTQYFGPGTRLTVL.

This rearrangement joins TRBV6-5 to TRBJ1-5, with no clear D. The CDR3 covers 13 residues. Looked up from germline, CDR1 is MNHEY and CDR2 is SVGAGI. Trimming took 6 bases from V and 6 from J, leaving 12 bases between them. The CDR3 region is CASRVGVGQPQHF. CDR3 DNA sequence: TGTGCCAGCAGAGTGGGAGTCGGTCAGCCCCAGCATTTT.

The chain employs TRBV4-1 and TRBJ1-1; D is undetermined. V was cut by 6 bases and J by 5 bases, with 13 bases left in between. CDR1 is MGHRA and CDR2 is YSYEKL in the germline V gene. This CDR3 comprises 13 residues. CDR3 sequence (DNA): TGCGCCAGCAGGCAACGGACGGGGACTGAAGCTTTCTTT. The encoded protein is CASRQRTGTEAFF.

The CDR3 loop reads CASTLLAGNEQFF. Here the CDR3 DNA reads TGTGCCAGCACCCTACTAGCGGGGAATGAGCAGTTCTTC. The rearrangement uses TRBV6-6 and TRBJ2-1; TRBD2 aligns across 10 bases. CDR3 length: 13 residues. From germline, CDR1 is MNHNY and CDR2 SVGAGI (reference sequence). The V and J ends lost 7 bases and 7 bases, in that order; junction bases with no gene match: 4.

In the case of this clone: Other DNA sequences within the sample encode an identical CDR3. The rearrangement links TRBV7-6 to TRBJ1-1, with D tentatively TRBD1 (6 bases). This CDR3 spans 14 amino acids. Trimming took off 5 bases at V and 0 bases at J, with 10 bases between the two ends. Germline V gene sequence: CDR1 SGHVS, CDR2 FNYEAQ. CDR3 coding DNA: TGTGCCAGCAGCCCCACAGGGCTGAACACTGAAGCTTTCTTT. Translated, it gives CASSPTGLNTEAFF.

This rearrangement joins TRBV25-1 to TRBJ2-1; 8 bases are shared with TRBD2. V lost 3 bases and J lost 7; bases outside the gene matches: 14. This CDR3 is built from 17 residues. Germline V gene data show CDR1 as MGHDK and CDR2 as SYGVNS. The CDR3 spells CASSETSAERARNEQFF. CDR3 coding DNA: TGTGCCAGCAGTGAGACTAGCGCGGAGAGGGCCCGGAATGAGCAGTTCTTC.

J is TRBJ2-7 and V is TRBV19; maybe TRBD1 (6 bases). The V and J ends lost 3 bases and 3 bases respectively, with 9 bases between them. This CDR3 comprises 13 residues. Germline CDR1 LNHDA, CDR2 SQIVND (reference sequence). The CDR3 sequence is CASSIHRDYEQYF. Here the CDR3 DNA reads TGTGCCAGTAGTATTCACAGGGACTACGAGCAGTACTTC.

This chain uses TRBV28 with TRBJ2-1, with 8 bases identical to TRBD2. Germline V gene lookup returns CDR1 MDHEN and CDR2 SYDVKM. The CDR3 contains 13 residues. J was trimmed by 14 bases and V by 7 bases; bases with no gene match: 13. The DNA of the CDR3 is TGTGCCAGCACCGTAGCGGGATCAAGTAGTGAGTTCTTC. It yields the protein CASTVAGSSSEFF.

J is TRBJ1-1 and V is TRBV5-4, with D perhaps TRBD1 (6 bases). The CDR3 covers 15 residues. CDR1 SGHNT and CDR2 YYREEE come from the germline V gene (reference sequence). Trimming pared 3 bases from V and 6 bases from J, leaving 18 bases between. The CDR3 sequence is CASSYQTGGSAEAFF. The CDR3 DNA is TGTGCCAGCAGCTACCAGACAGGTGGGAGCGCTGAAGCTTTCTTT.

This clone occurred a few times. This chain links TRBV4-1 with TRBJ2-5, with 11 bases lining up with TRBD1. The CDR3 has 19 residues. CDR1 is MGHRA and CDR2 is YSYEKL in the germline V gene. V lost 0 bases to trimming and J lost 0 bases; unmatched junction nucleotides: 9. Here the CDR3 DNA reads TGCGCCAGCAGCCAAGATCCGACCGGGACAGGGGGATACCAAGAGACCCAGTACTTC. Encoded protein: CASSQDPTGTGGYQETQYF.